This TCR beta chain appears in the sequencing data of a study of shared clonotypes between healthy human individuals. Study-wide findings and caveats: In the sorted subsets, rarefaction showed sequencing was incomplete despite large depth.

To note about this clone: The antigen is not known. Other DNA sequences in this specimen translate into the identical CDR3.

This CDR3 is 13 amino acids long. Germline V gene lookup returns CDR1 ENHRY and CDR2 SYGVKD. Between the trimmed V and J ends, which lost 8 bases and 2 bases, there was a span of 11 bases. Some clones are missing from TCRdb's copy, which holds only in-frame ones; the method was immunoSEQ multiplex PCR. Of about a million clones in the sample, 65% to 75% were seen once. The specimen was memory CD4+ T cells sorted from blood. Described subset: CD45RA-negative fraction. The receptor comes from a young man in good health. The chain combines TRBV10-3 with TRBJ2-3; D is unresolved. CDR3 bases: TGTGCCATCGGCGGTACGCCCACAGATACGCAGTATTTT. Translation: CAIGGTPTDTQYF.